This is a list of T cell receptor beta chains from one sample in a study of shared clonotypes between healthy human individuals. The repertoire was sequenced with immunoSEQ multiplex PCR; TCRdb's copy has only in-frame clones and lacks some. The repertoire consists of approximately 740,000 clones, with about 91% occurring once and the leading ten covering 24%. The sequenced sample consisted of naive CD8+ T cells sorted from blood. The receptors stem from a man younger than 45 in good health. Both conserved end residues are part of each CDR3. The D gene is left open where the match is weak. Rows give clone size only sometimes, using once, few, many, or a class for an expanded clone.

TGTGCCAGCCAGGGGATTTACGAGCAGTACTTC,CASQGIYEQYF,TRBV27,NA,TRBJ2-7,NA
TGTGCCAGCAGTGAAGAGAGGACTGGGAGCTACGAGCAGTACTTC,CASSEERTGSYEQYF,TRBV2,NA,TRBJ2-7,NA
TGTGCCAGCAGCGTAGGCGTGAGGGACAGGGCCGACGAGCAGTACTTC,CASSVGVRDRADEQYF,TRBV9,NA,TRBJ2-7,TRBD1
TGTGCCAGCAGTTTATTGACTAGCGGCAATGAGCAGTTCTTC,CASSLLTSGNEQFF,TRBV28,NA,TRBJ2-1,TRBD2
TGTGCCAGCAGTTACTCGTACACAGGGGGTATTGAAGCTTTCTTT,CASSYSYTGGIEAFF,TRBV6-5,NA,TRBJ1-1,TRBD1
TGTGCCAGCAGTTACGGTCTAAACACCGGGGAGCTGTTTTTT,CASSYGLNTGELFF,TRBV6-5,NA,TRBJ2-2,NA
TGTGCCAGCAGCGCCGTTAGGGGGGAAAACTATGGCTACACCTTC,CASSAVRGENYGYTF,TRBV7-9,NA,TRBJ1-2,NA
TGTGCCAGCAGCCAGACCGTGGACGAGCAGTACTTC,CASSQTVDEQYF,TRBV14,NA,TRBJ2-7,NA
TGTGCCAGCAGCCAATCCCGGGACAAGAAAAACTATGGCTACACCTTC,CASSQSRDKKNYGYTF,TRBV7-9,once,TRBJ1-2,NA
TGTGCCAGCAGTGACGGTAGTCTCGAGCAGTACTTC,CASSDGSLEQYF,TRBV25-1,once,TRBJ2-7,NA
TGTGCCAGCAGCCAACTAGCGGGAGATTACGAGCAGTACTTC,CASSQLAGDYEQYF,TRBV14,NA,TRBJ2-7,TRBD2
TGTGCCAGCAGCTTAGGGACTAGCGGGACGATCACCGGGGAGCTGTTTTTT,CASSLGTSGTITGELFF,TRBV7-3,NA,TRBJ2-2,TRBD2
TGTGCCAGCAGTTTAGTGGGGGCCGAGGGCTACACCTTC,CASSLVGAEGYTF,TRBV27,NA,TRBJ1-2,NA
TGTGCCAGCAGCCCTAGGGACGACACTGAAGCTTTCTTT,CASSPRDDTEAFF,TRBV4-2,NA,TRBJ1-1,NA
TGTGCTAGCAGCTTGGGGACAGGGAACCAAGAGACCCAGTACTTC,CASSLGTGNQETQYF,TRBV7-7,NA,TRBJ2-5,TRBD1
TGTGCCAGCATCGACAGGGGTGGCCCCTTTGGGTACGAGCAGTACTTC,CASIDRGGPFGYEQYF,TRBV28,few,TRBJ2-7,TRBD1
TGTGCCAGCAGCTCTGGGAAGGACGATGCTTTCTTT,CASSSGKDDAFF,TRBV13,NA,TRBJ1-1,NA
TGTGCCAGCAGTGAATGGGCAGTAAGGGGCGAGCAGTACTTC,CASSEWAVRGEQYF,TRBV25-1,NA,TRBJ2-7,NA
TGTGCCAGCACCAGAACGCGGGAGAAAATTGAGCAGTACTTC,CASTRTREKIEQYF,TRBV7-9,once,TRBJ2-7,TRBD2
TGCGCCAGCAGTCCAGGACTAGCGGGAGACGAGCAGTACTTC,CASSPGLAGDEQYF,TRBV10-1,NA,TRBJ2-7,TRBD2
TGTGCCATCAGTGAGTCGTTCAGAAGGGGACTAGCGGGAAATGAGCAGTTCTTC,CAISESFRRGLAGNEQFF,TRBV10-3,NA,TRBJ2-1,TRBD2
TGCAGCGTTGTTCAAGGACCTCAAGAGACCCAGTACTTC,CSVVQGPQETQYF,TRBV29-1,NA,TRBJ2-5,NA
TGTGCCAGCAGCCCACAGGGACTTAATGAAAAACTGTTTTTT,CASSPQGLNEKLFF,TRBV6-5,NA,TRBJ1-4,NA
TGTGCCAGCAGTTCCCCGGGGCAGGACTATGGCTACACCTTC,CASSSPGQDYGYTF,TRBV6-5,NA,TRBJ1-2,NA
TGTGCCAGCAGTTACGGGACCAGCTCCTACGAGCAGTACTTC,CASSYGTSSYEQYF,TRBV27,once,TRBJ2-7,NA
TGCGCCAGCAGCGGAGACCCCACCGGGGAGCTGTTTTTT,CASSGDPTGELFF,TRBV10-1,once,TRBJ2-2,NA
TGTGCCAGCAGCCTTCTCGGACTAGCGGGAGTTCGGAATGAGCAGTTCTTC,CASSLLGLAGVRNEQFF,TRBV14,NA,TRBJ2-1,TRBD2
TGTGCCAGCATGAGTTATCAGCAGTTCTTC,CASMSYQQFF,TRBV9,NA,TRBJ2-1,NA
TGTGCCAGCAGTTTACCGGCGCCCGGGGAGCTGTTTTTT,CASSLPAPGELFF,TRBV27,NA,TRBJ2-2,NA
TGTGCCAGCAGCTTAGGGTCCACAGGGGATGAGCAGTACTTC,CASSLGSTGDEQYF,TRBV7-6,NA,TRBJ2-7,TRBD1
TGTGCCAGCAGCCAAGAGGCAGACTACTCTTATGGCTACACCTTC,CASSQEADYSYGYTF,TRBV14,NA,TRBJ1-2,NA
TGTGCCAGCAGCTTCCCCCTCAATGAAAAACTGTTTTTT,CASSFPLNEKLFF,TRBV7-9,NA,TRBJ1-4,NA